This T cell receptor beta chain is drawn from a study of neurological immune-mediated disorders. General study results and limits: In HTLV-1-associated myelopathy, TCR clonal expansion was greatest, and in multiple sclerosis it was least, below healthy controls. One related-CDR3 cluster, found by phylogenetic grouping, held repertoires of 18 of 34 multiple sclerosis patients and is a possible signature.

The CDR3 is made up of 15 amino acids. The germline V gene encodes CDR1 SGHAT and CDR2 FQNNGV. V lost 4 bases, J lost 6 bases, and 3 bases stayed unmatched. TCRdb re-called the 5' RACE reads with MiXCR, one entry per CDR3 protein. Here the sample spans roughly 52,000 distinct CDR3 sequences, 3% to 4% being singletons. This clonotype occurred a few times. Its matching antigen is unknown. The chain combines TRBV11-2 with TRBJ2-3, with TRBD2 matching over 14 bases. The sequencing sample was made of CD4+ T cells from blood. The origin of this receptor is a woman aged 35 to 49 with multiple sclerosis. CDR3 bases: TGTGCCAGCAGCTGGGGACTAGCGGGGGAGGATACGCAGTATTTT. Translation gives CASSWGLAGEDTQYF.